These 4 T cell receptor beta chains came from one sample sequenced in a study of beta chain features in type 1 diabetes. Study-wide results and caveats: Within each of all four CD4+ subsets, Type 1 diabetes patients had TCRB CDR3s that were moderately but significantly shorter.

These TCRs are of unknown antigen specificity. Expressed TCRB transcripts were sequenced after all isolated RNA was converted to cDNA. Sequencing used immunoSEQ multiplex PCR; TCRdb keeps in-frame clones, though not all of them. The sample lists some 270,000 clones, 9.5% to 13% occurring once. The sample comprised naive CD4+ T cells from blood. These receptors were obtained from a young man with type 1 diabetes.

The chain has TRBV5-6 and TRBJ2-7, with D unresolved. The germline V gene has CDR1 SGHDT and CDR2 YYEEEE. Trimming removed 1 base from V and 2 bases from J, with 10 bases in between. The CDR3 runs 14 residues. The CDR3 loop is CASSLISTPYEQYF. The CDR3 nucleotides read TGTGCCAGCAGCTTGATCTCTACCCCCTACGAGCAGTACTTC.

The chain employs TRBV5-1 and TRBJ2-3, with D perhaps matching TRBD1 (6 bases). CDR3 length: 16 residues. Per the germline V gene, CDR1 is SGHRS and CDR2 is YFSETQ. Between the trimmed V and J ends, which lost 3 bases and 0 bases, there was a span of 14 bases. The CDR3 bases are TGCGCCAGCAGCTCGGGGTTCAGGGGAAGCACAGATACGCAGTATTTT. Encoded protein: CASSSGFRGSTDTQYF.

This clone was counted a few times. Mismatch with germline at one junction end may stem from a read error. CDR3 amino acids: CAWSSRLVWDF. CDR3 DNA sequence: TGTGCCTGGAGTTCAAGACTAGTTTGGGACTTC. The rearrangement links TRBV30 to TRBJ2-5; D may be TRBD2 (6 bases). Germline CDR1 is GTSNPN and CDR2 is SVGIG (reference sequence). The CDR3 spans 11 residues.

The chain carries TRBV7-8 and TRBJ1-5; D not resolved. In germline, CDR1 is SGHVS, CDR2 FQNEAQ. The CDR3 consists of 16 residues. V was trimmed by 1 base and J by 4 bases, leaving 14 bases between them. CDR3 bases: TGTGCCAGCAGCTTAGAGACGTCAGGATGGAATCAGCCCCAGCATTTT. Its protein is CASSLETSGWNQPQHF.